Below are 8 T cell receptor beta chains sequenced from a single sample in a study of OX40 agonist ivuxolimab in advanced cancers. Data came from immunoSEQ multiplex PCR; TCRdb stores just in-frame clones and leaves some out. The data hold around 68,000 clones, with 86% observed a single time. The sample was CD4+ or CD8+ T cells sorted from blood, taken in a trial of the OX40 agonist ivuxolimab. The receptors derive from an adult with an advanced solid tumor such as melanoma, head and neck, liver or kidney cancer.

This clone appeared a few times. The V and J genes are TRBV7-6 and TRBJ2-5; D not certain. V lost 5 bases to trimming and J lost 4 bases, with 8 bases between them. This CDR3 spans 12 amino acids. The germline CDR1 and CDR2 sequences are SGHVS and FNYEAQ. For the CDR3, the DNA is TGTGCCAGCAGCACTTCCTTAGAGACCCAGTACTTC. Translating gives CASSTSLETQYF.

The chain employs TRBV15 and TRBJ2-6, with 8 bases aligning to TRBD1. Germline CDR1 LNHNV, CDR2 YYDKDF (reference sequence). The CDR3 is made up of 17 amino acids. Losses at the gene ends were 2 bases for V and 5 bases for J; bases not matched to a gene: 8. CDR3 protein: CATSRSGQAPRANVLTF. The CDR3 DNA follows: TGTGCCACCAGCAGATCGGGACAGGCCCCTCGGGCCAACGTCCTGACTTTC.

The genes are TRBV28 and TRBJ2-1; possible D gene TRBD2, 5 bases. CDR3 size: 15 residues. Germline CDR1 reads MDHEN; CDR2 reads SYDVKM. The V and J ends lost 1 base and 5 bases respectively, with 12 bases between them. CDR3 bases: TGTGCCAGCAGTTTATCGAGGGTTTGGGACAATGAGCAGTTCTTC. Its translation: CASSLSRVWDNEQFF.

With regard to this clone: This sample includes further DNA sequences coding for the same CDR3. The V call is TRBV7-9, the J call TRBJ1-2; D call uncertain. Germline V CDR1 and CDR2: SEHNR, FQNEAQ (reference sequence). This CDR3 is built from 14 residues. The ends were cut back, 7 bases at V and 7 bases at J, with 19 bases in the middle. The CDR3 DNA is TGTGCCAGCACCTATGGGCCCGCCGAGGGTGGCTACACCTTC. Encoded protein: CASTYGPAEGGYTF.

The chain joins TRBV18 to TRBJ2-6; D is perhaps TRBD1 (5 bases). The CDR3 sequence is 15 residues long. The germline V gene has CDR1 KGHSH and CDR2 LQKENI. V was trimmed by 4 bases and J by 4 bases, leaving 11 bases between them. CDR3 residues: CASSRDSSGANVLTF. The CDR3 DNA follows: TGTGCCAGCTCACGAGACAGCTCCGGGGCCAACGTCCTGACTTTC.

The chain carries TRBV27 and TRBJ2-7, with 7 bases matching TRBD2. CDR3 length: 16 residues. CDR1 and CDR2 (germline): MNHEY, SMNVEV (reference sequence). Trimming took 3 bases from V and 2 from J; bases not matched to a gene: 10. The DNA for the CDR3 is TGTGCCAGCAGTTTGGGGAGGGGCGGACGACCCTACGAGCAGTACTTC. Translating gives CASSLGRGGRPYEQYF.

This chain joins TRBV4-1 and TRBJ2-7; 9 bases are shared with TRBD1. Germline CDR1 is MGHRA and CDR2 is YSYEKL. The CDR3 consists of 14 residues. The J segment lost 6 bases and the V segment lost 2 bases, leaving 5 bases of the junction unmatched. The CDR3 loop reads CASSQRDRDGEQYF. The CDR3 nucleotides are TGCGCCAGCAGCCAAAGGGACAGGGACGGCGAGCAGTACTTC.

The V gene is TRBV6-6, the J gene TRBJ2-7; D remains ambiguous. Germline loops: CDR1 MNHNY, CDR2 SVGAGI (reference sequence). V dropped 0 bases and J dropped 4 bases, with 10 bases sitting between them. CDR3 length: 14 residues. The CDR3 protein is CASSYSGPSYEQYF. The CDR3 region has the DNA TGTGCCAGCAGTTACTCCGGACCCTCTTACGAGCAGTACTTC.